This T cell receptor (beta chain) originates from a study of blood T cell repertoires in COVID-19. About the study: Specimens from acute and convalescent COVID-19 originated in the United States, Italy and Spain. Sample material is recorded as cDNA or gDNA derived from T cells, B-cell-depleted T cells, or PBMCs.

Seattle participants joined during active infection and were tracked over time. Authors' data handling: Reference gene primer amplification gave nucleated cell count estimates. The repertoire was sequenced with immunoSEQ multiplex PCR; TCRdb's copy has only in-frame clones and lacks some. The V and J calls and clone size are taken from that table; D and trimming were inferred from the DNA. The sample lists approximately 70,000 clones; just over 90% were seen once. The CDR3 covers 13 residues. Germline assignment: CDR1 GTSNPN and CDR2 SVGIG (reference sequence). V lost 2 bases and J lost 4; bases outside the gene matches: 3.

Sequencing used peripheral blood. The chain employs TRBV30 and TRBJ1-1; TRBD1 matches 8 bases. The clonotype comes from a middle-aged man with COVID-19, enrolled during active disease. Written as DNA, the CDR3 is TGTGCCTGGAGTCCCACAGGGGGCACTGAAGCTTTCTTT. Translation: CAWSPTGGTEAFF.